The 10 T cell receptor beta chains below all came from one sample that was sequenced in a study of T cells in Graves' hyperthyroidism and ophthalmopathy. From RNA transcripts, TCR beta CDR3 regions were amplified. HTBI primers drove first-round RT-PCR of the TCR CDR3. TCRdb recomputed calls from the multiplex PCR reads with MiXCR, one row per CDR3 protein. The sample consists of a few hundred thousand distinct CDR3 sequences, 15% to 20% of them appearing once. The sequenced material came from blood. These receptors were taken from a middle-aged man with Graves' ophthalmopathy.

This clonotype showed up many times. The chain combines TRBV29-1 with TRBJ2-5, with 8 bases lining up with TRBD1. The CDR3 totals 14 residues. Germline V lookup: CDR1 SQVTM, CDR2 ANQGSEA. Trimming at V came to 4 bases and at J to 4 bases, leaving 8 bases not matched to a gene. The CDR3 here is CSVAQRRGRETQYF. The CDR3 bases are TGCAGCGTTGCCCAACGCAGGGGGCGAGAGACCCAGTACTTC.

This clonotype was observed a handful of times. CDR3 residues: CATSDLQGGQPQHF. The CDR3 bases are TGTGCCACCAGTGATCTACAGGGGGGTCAGCCCCAGCATTTT. The gene calls are TRBV24-1 and TRBJ1-5, with 8 bases aligning to TRBD1. From germline, CDR1 is KGHDR and CDR2 SFDVKD. Trimming removed 3 bases from V and 6 bases from J; junction bases left unmatched: 3. This CDR3 comprises 14 residues.

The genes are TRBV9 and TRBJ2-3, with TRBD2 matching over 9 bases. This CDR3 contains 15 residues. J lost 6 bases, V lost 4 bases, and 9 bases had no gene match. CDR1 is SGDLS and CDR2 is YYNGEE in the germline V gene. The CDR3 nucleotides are TGTGCCAGCAGCTCGAGACTAGCGGTATTGGATACGCAGTATTTT. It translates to CASSSRLAVLDTQYF. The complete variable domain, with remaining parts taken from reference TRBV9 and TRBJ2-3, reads DSGVTQTPKHLITATGQRVTLRCSPRSGDLSVYWYQQSLDQGLQFLIQYYNGEERAKGNILERFSAQQFPDLHSELNLSSLELGDSALYFCASSSRLAVLDTQYFGPGTRLTVL.

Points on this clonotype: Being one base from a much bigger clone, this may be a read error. The CDR3, as DNA: TGTGCCAGCAGCCAGCTCAACTACGAGCAGTCCTTC. It codes for CASSQLNYEQSF. The V call is TRBV3-1, the J call TRBJ2-7, with D hard to call. Germline CDR1 LGHDT, CDR2 YNNKEL (reference sequence). The CDR3 sequence is 12 residues long.

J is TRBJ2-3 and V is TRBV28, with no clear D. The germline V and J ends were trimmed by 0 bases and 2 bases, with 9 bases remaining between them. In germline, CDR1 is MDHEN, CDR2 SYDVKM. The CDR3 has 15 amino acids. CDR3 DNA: TGTGCCAGCAGTTTATGGGCTAAGATCACAGATACGCAGTATTTT. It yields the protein CASSLWAKITDTQYF.

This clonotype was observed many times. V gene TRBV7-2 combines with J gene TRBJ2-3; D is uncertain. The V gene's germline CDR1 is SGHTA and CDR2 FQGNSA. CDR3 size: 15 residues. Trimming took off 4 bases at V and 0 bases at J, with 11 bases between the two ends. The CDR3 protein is CASSYLRTSTDTQYF. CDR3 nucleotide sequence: TGTGCCAGCAGCTACCTGAGAACTAGCACAGATACGCAGTATTTT.

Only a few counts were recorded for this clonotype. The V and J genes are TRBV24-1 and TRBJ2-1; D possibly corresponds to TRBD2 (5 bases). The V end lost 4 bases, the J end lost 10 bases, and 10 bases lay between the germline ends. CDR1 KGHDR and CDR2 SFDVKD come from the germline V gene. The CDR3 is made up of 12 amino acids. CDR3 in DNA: TGTGCCACCAGTGAGGACTTTAGGGAGCAGTTCTTC. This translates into CATSEDFREQFF.

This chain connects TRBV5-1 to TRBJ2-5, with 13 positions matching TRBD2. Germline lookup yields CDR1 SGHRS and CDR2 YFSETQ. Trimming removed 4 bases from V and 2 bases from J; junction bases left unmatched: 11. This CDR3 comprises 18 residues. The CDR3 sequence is CASSPRGLAGDSQETQYF. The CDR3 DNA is TGCGCCAGCAGCCCACGAGGACTAGCGGGGGATTCACAAGAGACCCAGTACTTC.

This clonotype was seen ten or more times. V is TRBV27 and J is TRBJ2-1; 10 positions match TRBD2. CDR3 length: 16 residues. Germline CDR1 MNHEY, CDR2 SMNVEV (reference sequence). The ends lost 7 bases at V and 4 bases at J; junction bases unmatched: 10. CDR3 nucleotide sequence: TGTGCCAGCAATCCCTCGGGACTAGCGTATTACAATGAGCAGTTCTTC. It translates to CASNPSGLAYYNEQFF.

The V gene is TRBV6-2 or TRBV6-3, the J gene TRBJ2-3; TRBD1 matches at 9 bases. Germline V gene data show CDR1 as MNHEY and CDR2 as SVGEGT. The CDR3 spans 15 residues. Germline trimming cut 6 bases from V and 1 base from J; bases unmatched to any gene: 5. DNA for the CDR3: TGTGCCAGCAGGCCGACAGGGGGGGGCACAGATACGCAGTATTTT. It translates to CASRPTGGGTDTQYF.